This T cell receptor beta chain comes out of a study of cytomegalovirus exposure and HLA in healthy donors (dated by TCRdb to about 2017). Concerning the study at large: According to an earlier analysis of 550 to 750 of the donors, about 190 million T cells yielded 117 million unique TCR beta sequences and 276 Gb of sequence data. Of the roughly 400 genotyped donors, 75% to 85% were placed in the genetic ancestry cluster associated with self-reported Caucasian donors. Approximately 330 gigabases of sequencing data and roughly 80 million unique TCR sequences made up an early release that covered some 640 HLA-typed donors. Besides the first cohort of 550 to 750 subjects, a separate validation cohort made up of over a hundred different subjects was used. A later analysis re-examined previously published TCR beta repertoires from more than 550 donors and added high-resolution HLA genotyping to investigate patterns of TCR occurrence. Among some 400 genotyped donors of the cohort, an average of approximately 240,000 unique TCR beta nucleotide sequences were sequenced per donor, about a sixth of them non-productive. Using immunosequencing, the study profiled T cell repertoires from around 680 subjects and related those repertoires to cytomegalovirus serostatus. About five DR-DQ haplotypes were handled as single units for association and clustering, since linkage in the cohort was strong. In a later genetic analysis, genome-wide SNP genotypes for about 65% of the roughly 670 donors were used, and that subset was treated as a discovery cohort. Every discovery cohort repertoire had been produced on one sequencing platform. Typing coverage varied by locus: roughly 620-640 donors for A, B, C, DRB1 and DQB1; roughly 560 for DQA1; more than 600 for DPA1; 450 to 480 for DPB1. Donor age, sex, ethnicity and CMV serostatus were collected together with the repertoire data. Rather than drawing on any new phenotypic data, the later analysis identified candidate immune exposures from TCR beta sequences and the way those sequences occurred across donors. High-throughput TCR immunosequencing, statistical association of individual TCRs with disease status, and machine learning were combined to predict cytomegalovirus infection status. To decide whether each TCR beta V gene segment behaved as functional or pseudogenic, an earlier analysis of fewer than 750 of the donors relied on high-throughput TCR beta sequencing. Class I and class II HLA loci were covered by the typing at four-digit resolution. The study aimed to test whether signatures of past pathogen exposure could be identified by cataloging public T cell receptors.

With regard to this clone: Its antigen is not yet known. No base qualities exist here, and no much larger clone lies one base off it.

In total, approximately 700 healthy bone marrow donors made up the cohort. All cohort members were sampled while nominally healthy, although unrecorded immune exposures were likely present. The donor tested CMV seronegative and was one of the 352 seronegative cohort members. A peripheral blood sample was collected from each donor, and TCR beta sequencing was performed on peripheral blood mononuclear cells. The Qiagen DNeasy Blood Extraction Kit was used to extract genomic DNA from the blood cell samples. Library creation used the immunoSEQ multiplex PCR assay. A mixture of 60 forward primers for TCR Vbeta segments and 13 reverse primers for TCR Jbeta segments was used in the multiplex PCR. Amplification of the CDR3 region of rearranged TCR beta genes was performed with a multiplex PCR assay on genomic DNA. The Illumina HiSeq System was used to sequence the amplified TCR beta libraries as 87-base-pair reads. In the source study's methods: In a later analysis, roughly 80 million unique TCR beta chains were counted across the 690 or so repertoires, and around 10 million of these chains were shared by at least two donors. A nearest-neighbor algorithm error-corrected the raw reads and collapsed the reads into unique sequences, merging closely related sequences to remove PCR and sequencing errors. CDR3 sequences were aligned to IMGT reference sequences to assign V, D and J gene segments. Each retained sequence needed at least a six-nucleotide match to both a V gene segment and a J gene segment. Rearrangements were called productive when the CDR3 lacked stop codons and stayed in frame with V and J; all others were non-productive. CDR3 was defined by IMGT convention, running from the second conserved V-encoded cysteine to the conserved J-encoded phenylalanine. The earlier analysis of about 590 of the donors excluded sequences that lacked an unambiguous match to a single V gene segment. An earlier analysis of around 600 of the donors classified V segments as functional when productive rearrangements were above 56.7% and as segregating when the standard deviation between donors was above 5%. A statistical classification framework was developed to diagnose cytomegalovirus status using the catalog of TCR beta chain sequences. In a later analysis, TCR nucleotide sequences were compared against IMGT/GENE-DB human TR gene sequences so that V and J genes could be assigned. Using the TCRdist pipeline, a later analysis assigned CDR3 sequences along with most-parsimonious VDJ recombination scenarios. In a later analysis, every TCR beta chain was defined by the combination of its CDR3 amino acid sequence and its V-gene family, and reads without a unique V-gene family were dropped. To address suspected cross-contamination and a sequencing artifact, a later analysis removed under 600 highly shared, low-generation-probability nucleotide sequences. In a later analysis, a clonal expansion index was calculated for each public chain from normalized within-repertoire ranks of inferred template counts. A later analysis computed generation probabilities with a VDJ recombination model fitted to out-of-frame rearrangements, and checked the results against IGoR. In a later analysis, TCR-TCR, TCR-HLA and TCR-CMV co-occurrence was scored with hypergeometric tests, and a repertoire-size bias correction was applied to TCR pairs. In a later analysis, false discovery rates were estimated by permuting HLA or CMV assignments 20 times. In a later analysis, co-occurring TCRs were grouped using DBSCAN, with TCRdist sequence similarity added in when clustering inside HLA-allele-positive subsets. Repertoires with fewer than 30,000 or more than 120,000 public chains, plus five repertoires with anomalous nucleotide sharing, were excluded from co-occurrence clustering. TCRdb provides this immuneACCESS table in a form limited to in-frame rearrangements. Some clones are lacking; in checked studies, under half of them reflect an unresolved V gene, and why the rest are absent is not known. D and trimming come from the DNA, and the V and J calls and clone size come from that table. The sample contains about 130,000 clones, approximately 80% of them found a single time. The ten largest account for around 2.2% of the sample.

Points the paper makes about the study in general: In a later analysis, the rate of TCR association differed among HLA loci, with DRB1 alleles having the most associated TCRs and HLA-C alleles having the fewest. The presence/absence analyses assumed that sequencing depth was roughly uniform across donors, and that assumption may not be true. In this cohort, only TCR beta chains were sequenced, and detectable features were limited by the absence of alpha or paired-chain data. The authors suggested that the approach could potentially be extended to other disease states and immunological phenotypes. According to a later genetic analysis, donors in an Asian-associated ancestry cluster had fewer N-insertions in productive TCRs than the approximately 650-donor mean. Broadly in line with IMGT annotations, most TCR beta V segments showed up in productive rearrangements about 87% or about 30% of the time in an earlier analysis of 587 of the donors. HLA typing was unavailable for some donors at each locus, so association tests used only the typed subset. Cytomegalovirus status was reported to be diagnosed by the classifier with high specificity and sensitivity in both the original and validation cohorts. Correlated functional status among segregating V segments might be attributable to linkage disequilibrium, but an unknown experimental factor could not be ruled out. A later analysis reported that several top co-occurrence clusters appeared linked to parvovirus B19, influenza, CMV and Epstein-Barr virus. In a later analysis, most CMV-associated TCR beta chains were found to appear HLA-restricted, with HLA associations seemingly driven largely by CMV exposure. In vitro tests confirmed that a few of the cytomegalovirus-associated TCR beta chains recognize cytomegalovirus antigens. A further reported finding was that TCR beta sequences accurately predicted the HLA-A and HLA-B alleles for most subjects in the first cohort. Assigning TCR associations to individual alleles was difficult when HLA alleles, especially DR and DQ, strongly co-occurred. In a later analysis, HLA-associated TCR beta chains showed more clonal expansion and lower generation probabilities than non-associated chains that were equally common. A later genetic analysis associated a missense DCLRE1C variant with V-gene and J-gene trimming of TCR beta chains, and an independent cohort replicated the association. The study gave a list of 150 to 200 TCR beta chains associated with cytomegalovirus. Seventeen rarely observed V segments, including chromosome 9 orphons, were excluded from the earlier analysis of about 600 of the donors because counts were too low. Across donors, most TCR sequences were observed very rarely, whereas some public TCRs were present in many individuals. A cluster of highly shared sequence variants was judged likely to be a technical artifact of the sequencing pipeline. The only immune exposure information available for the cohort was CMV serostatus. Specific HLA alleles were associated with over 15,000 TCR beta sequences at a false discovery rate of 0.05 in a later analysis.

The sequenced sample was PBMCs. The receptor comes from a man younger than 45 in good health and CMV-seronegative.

The sequence in DNA is TGCGCCAGCAGCTTGGCCGGGAGTGGGTACACCGGGGAGCTGTTTTTT. Its coded protein is CASSLAGSGYTGELFF. The V gene is TRBV5-1 and the J gene is TRBJ2-2, with a weak D call of TRBD2 (6 bases match). The CDR3 covers 16 residues, taking in both the cysteine and the phenylalanine. Only the CDR3 DNA stays, 48 bases, in frame from base 1. CDR1 is given as SGHRS and CDR2 as YFSETQ, both from the germline V gene. The V end loses 0 bases and the J end loses 3 bases, and a stretch of 12 bases separates them.